This TCR beta chain was documented in a study of siplizumab effects on memory and regulatory T cells (dated by TCRdb to between 2018 and 2021). Background on the whole study: The effect of the anti-CD2 antibody siplizumab on alloreactive T-cell subsets was examined in allogeneic mixed lymphocyte reactions constructed from human PBMCs.

Sorted unstimulated T cells and proliferating T cells recovered from mixed lymphocyte reactions underwent TCRbeta CDR3 sequencing. Fresh whole blood from about ten HLA-typed healthy donors served as the source for isolating PBMCs. Study-wide conclusions, independent of this receptor: Among mappable alloreactive CD4+ clones, the Treg-derived fraction averaged around 70% with siplizumab versus 25% to 30% in control reactions. About 80-96% of proliferating CD4+ or CD8+ clones could not be given a naive or memory phenotype. Unstimulated naive T cells appeared to be more diverse than memory T cells, and naive cells seemed to make a substantial contribution to the alloresponse. Because sequences below about 10^-5 frequency were poorly captured, only a minor fraction of alloreactive clones could be mapped to unstimulated subsets. The suppressive function of proliferating Tregs from siplizumab cultures was not functionally confirmed. Siplizumab significantly lowered the cumulative frequency of alloreactive sequences that could be traced to unstimulated CD4+ memory T cells.

Receptors were amplified or captured by the immunoSEQ multiplex PCR assay. Approximately 10^5 TCR templates per sample were assayed on the deep sequencing platform. Genomic DNA extracted from sorted T cells was used for TCRbeta CDR3 sequencing. The source study handled its data this way. The R programming language was used for the clonal analysis of the TCRbeta CDR3 data. Alloreactive CD4+ and CD8+ clones were identified by comparing unstimulated samples to CFSE-low samples taken after the reaction. Alloreactive CD4+ clones were assigned to regulatory or non-regulatory origin by matching sequences to sorted unstimulated Treg and non-Treg repertoires. As stored in TCRdb, this immuneACCESS dataset retains in-frame rearrangements with V and J assigned. A fraction of the clones does not appear; measured against another copy, unresolved V genes explain less than half of the discrepancy, and the remainder lacks a known reason. That table furnishes V, J and clone size, whereas the DNA furnished D and trimming. Here the sample has about 80,000 clones; 85% to 95% occur a single time. About a fifth of the sample is held by the ten biggest clonotypes.

The CDR3 numbers 13 residues from cysteine through phenylalanine. Solely the CDR3 DNA is kept, with 39 bases framed from the first base. The germline V gene (reference sequence) provides CDR1 MNHEY and CDR2 SMNVEV. Cut back by 0 bases and 1 base, the V and J ends lie 4 bases apart. Of note for this clone: What antigen it recognizes has not been identified. No base qualities exist here, and no much larger clone lies one base off it. Different DNA sequences within this sample yield the same CDR3.

The rearranged segments are TRBV27 and TRBJ2-7; a confident D gene designation cannot be given. Input material: CD8+ T cells sorted from blood. This TCR was recovered from a human donor in good health. The CDR3 region: CASSLSGSYEQYF. The nucleotide sequence is given as TGTGCCAGCAGTTTATCAGGGTCCTACGAGCAGTACTTC.